This entry features one TCR beta chain sequence. Antigen unknown. With 60 Vbeta and 13 Jbeta primers, the PCR was carried out. Repertoires were generated with immunoSEQ multiplex PCR, while TCRdb's copy carries only in-frame clones and drops some. Of approximately 190,000 clones listed, around four fifths were seen once; the top ten hold 1.7%. The record originates from a study of cytomegalovirus exposure and HLA in healthy donors. Points from the study as a whole: A later analysis linked a missense variant in DCLRE1C to the trimming of TCR beta V and J genes.

Germline V gene lookup returns CDR1 SGHRS and CDR2 YFSETQ. V lost 7 bases to trimming and J lost 0 bases, with 10 bases between them. The length of the CDR3 is 13 residues. This TCR was sampled from a man in his forties in good health and CMV-seropositive. This chain joins TRBV5-1 and TRBJ1-1; D is possibly TRBD1 (5 bases). The sample taken for sequencing was PBMCs. CDR3 protein: CASGDSLNTEAFF. The DNA for the CDR3 is TGCGCCAGCGGCGACAGTTTGAACACTGAAGCTTTCTTT. The full variable domain, its missing parts supplied by reference TRBV5-1 and TRBJ1-1, is KAGVTQTPRYLIKTRGQQVTLSCSPISGHRSVSWYQQTPGQGLQFLFEYFSETQRNKGNFPGRFSGRQFSNSRSEMNVSTLELGDSALYLCASGDSLNTEAFFGQGTRLTVV.